The 28 T cell receptor beta chains below were found in one sample sequenced in a study of T cells in Graves' hyperthyroidism and ophthalmopathy. TCR beta CDR3 regions were amplified from RNA transcripts. The TCR CDR3 was amplified in a first-round RT-PCR using the HTBI primer set. TCRdb re-derived calls from the multiplex PCR reads in MiXCR, one entry per CDR3 protein. The sample contains 650,000 to 800,000 distinct CDR3 sequences, just under 45% of which appear only once. Specimen: peripheral blood or thyroid tissue (not recorded which). All receptors come from an adult man with Graves' disease, either hyperthyroidism or ophthalmopathy (not recorded which).

The chain recombines TRBV20-1 with TRBJ1-2; D gene uncertain. Germline V lookup: CDR1 DFQATT, CDR2 SNEGSKA (reference sequence). The CDR3 covers 14 residues. V was shortened by 4 bases and J by 4 bases, with 16 bases between the two germline ends. The chain's CDR3 is CSAIEGDLSYGYTF. CDR3 DNA sequence: TGCAGTGCTATAGAGGGAGATCTAAGCTATGGCTACACCTTC.

This clonotype turned up a few times. This chain uses TRBV11-2 with TRBJ2-5; 7 bases align to TRBD2. V shed 5 bases and J 2 bases; nucleotides not matched to a gene: 11. The CDR3 runs to 16 residues. Germline V gene data show CDR1 as SGHAT and CDR2 as FQNNGV. In nucleotides, the CDR3 is TGTGCCAGCAGCCGCGCATTACTAGCGCAGCAAGAGACCCAGTACTTC. Protein product: CASSRALLAQQETQYF.

This clonotype showed up just once. The V and J genes are TRBV7-6 and TRBJ1-1; the D is unclear. The CDR3 contains 14 residues. Germline CDR1 SGHVS, CDR2 FNYEAQ. V shed 5 bases and J shed 3 bases, with 13 bases lying between them. The CDR3 region is CASSAAGTYTEAFF. The CDR3 DNA follows: TGTGCCAGCAGCGCGGCAGGCACCTACACTGAAGCTTTCTTT.

V usage is TRBV12-3 or TRBV12-4 and J usage is TRBJ1-2; D call uncertain. The V and J ends lost 6 bases and 5 bases respectively, with 13 bases between them. The CDR3 loop spans 13 amino acids. The DNA of the CDR3 is TGTGCCAGCAGCCCCGCCAGCACATATGGCTACACCTTC. Residues: CASSPASTYGYTF.

The chain recombines TRBV25-1 with TRBJ1-1; D may be TRBD1 (6 bases). Germline CDR1 MGHDK, CDR2 SYGVNS. V gave up 6 bases and J gave up 0 bases, with 14 bases separating them. The CDR3 has 15 residues. The CDR3 reads CASSVSTGMNTEAFF. DNA for the CDR3: TGTGCCAGCAGCGTCTCGACAGGCATGAACACTGAAGCTTTCTTT.

This clonotype turned up a few times. This CDR3 reads CASSWGTSRETQYF. The CDR3 bases are TGCGCCAGCAGCTGGGGGACTAGCCGGGAGACCCAGTACTTC. The chain carries TRBV5-1 and TRBJ2-5, with 9 nucleotides matching TRBD2. The V and J ends lost 3 bases and 5 bases, in that order; junction bases with no gene match: 5. The CDR3 is made up of 14 amino acids. The germline gives CDR1 SGHRS, CDR2 YFSETQ.

The chain joins TRBV10-2 to TRBJ1-5; TRBD1 matches 9 bases. Germline values: CDR1 WSHSY, CDR2 SAAADI. After removal of 3 bases from V and 1 base from J, the junction contained 7 bases not matched to a gene. The CDR3 extends over 17 amino acids. The CDR3 bases are TGCGCCAGCAGTGAATTACAGGGGGCCTGGAGCAATCAGCCCCAGCATTTT. This gives the protein CASSELQGAWSNQPQHF.

This clonotype was detected a few times. The chain is built from TRBV6-1 and TRBJ2-5, with 10 bases matching TRBD2. Germline V gene sequence: CDR1 MNHNS, CDR2 SASEGT. The CDR3 is 14 amino acids. Trimming at V came to 5 bases and at J to 3 bases, leaving 3 bases not matched to a gene. CDR3 protein: CASSWTSGKETQYF. CDR3 coding DNA: TGTGCCAGCAGTTGGACTAGCGGTAAAGAGACCCAGTACTTC.

This chain links TRBV6-1 with TRBJ1-5, with D possibly matching TRBD1 (5 bases). Germline V gene sequence: CDR1 MNHNS, CDR2 SASEGT. The CDR3 extends over 13 amino acids. Trimming pared 6 bases from V and 8 bases from J, leaving 14 bases between. CDR3 in DNA: TGTGCCAGCAGCCTCGACAGACTCAAGCCCCAGCATTTT. Amino acid sequence: CASSLDRLKPQHF.

This clonotype was seen repeatedly, ten times or more. V gene TRBV7-2 combines with J gene TRBJ1-4; D is unresolved. CDR3 length: 15 amino acids. Germline-derived CDR1 and CDR2 are SGHTA and FQGNSA. V shed 4 bases and J shed 4 bases, with 13 bases lying between them. CDR3 DNA: TGTGCCAGCAGCTCACGAAGGACCCTTAATGAAAAACTGTTTTTT. It encodes CASSSRRTLNEKLFF.

This clonotype has just a few counts. This chain uses TRBV20-1 with TRBJ1-1; D not resolved. V was shortened by 1 base and J by 0 bases, with 15 bases between the two germline ends. CDR3 size: 16 residues. Germline CDR1 is DFQATT and CDR2 is SNEGSKA (reference sequence). The DNA of the CDR3 is TGCAGTGCTAGAGGGATGCGACTGAGCCTGAACACTGAAGCTTTCTTT. Amino acid sequence: CSARGMRLSLNTEAFF.

V is TRBV5-1 and J is TRBJ2-5; 7 nucleotides match TRBD2. The J segment lost 2 bases and the V segment lost 4 bases, leaving 8 bases of the junction unmatched. CDR3 length equals 15 residues. Germline values: CDR1 SGHRS, CDR2 YFSETQ. CDR3 amino acids: CASSRLPSGQETQYF. The CDR3 coding sequence is TGCGCCAGCAGCCGCCTCCCTAGCGGACAAGAGACCCAGTACTTC.

This rearrangement joins TRBV9 to TRBJ2-5; TRBD1 matches at 8 bases. V trimming: 1 base; J trimming: 3 bases; junction bases outside the gene matches: 11. Looked up from germline, CDR1 is SGDLS and CDR2 is YYNGEE. CDR3 size: 17 residues. CDR3: CASSVSPGQGKEETQYF. DNA for the CDR3: TGTGCCAGCAGCGTATCTCCTGGACAGGGAAAGGAAGAGACCCAGTACTTC. Looking up the rest from reference TRBV9 and TRBJ2-5 gives the full variable domain: DSGVTQTPKHLITATGQRVTLRCSPRSGDLSVYWYQQSLDQGLQFLIQYYNGEERAKGNILERFSAQQFPDLHSELNLSSLELGDSALYFCASSVSPGQGKEETQYFGPGTRLLVL.

The V call is TRBV7-9, the J call TRBJ1-1; possibly TRBD1 for D (5 bases). Germline V CDR1 and CDR2: SEHNR, FQNEAQ (reference sequence). Trimming removed 5 bases from V and 7 bases from J, with 20 bases in between. This CDR3 is 15 amino acids long. The CDR3 is CASSPPPRGVGEAFF. In nucleotides, the CDR3 is TGTGCCAGCAGCCCCCCCCCTAGGGGAGTTGGTGAAGCTTTCTTT.

On this clonotype itself: One end of the junction fails to match germline, which may point to a read error. The J gene is TRBJ1-1, the V gene TRBV5-1, with a weak D call TRBD1 (6 bases). Germline CDR1 is SGHRS and CDR2 is YFSETQ. CDR3 length: 15 residues. CDR3 sequence (DNA): TGCGCCAGCAGCTCAGGGGTCGGGATGAACACTGAAGCTCTCTTT. It translates to CASSSGVGMNTEALF. The whole variable domain, filled in from reference TRBV5-1 and TRBJ1-1, reads KAGVTQTPRYLIKTRGQQVTLSCSPISGHRSVSWYQQTPGQGLQFLFEYFSETQRNKGNFPGRFSGRQFSNSRSEMNVSTLELGDSALYLCASSSGVGMNTEALFGQGTRLTVV.

Ten or more counts support this clonotype. The chain couples TRBV4-1 to TRBJ1-2; 9 bases align to TRBD1. Losses at the gene ends were 1 base for V and 6 bases for J; bases not matched to a gene: 3. CDR1 MGHRA and CDR2 YSYEKL come from the germline V gene. The CDR3 extends over 14 amino acids. The CDR3, as DNA: TGCGCCAGCAGCCAAGCCGGGACAGGGAATGGCTACACCTTC. Amino acid sequence: CASSQAGTGNGYTF.

This clonotype was seen just once. The chain links TRBV11-1 to TRBJ1-1; D is unresolved. This CDR3 has 12 amino acids. CDR1 and CDR2 from the germline V gene are SGHAT and FQDESV (reference sequence). V dropped 10 bases and J dropped 7 bases, with 16 bases sitting between them. The CDR3 DNA reads as TGTGCCATGCATCCTGGCGGGTTTGAAGCTTTCTTT. It is translated as CAMHPGGFEAFF.

The chain is built from TRBV12-3 or TRBV12-4 and TRBJ1-1; 8 nucleotides line up with TRBD1. The CDR3 is 15 residues long. The V segment lost 5 bases and the J segment 3 bases; nucleotides outside the gene matches: 8. CDR3: CASSPTGAVDTEAFF. In DNA, the CDR3 is TGTGCCAGCAGTCCGACAGGGGCGGTGGACACTGAAGCTTTCTTT.

The chain couples TRBV5-1 to TRBJ2-2; 7 nucleotides line up with TRBD2. Germline V gives CDR1 SGHRS, CDR2 YFSETQ. With V trimmed by 4 bases and J by 1 base, 1 base remained unmatched. CDR3 size: 14 residues. The CDR3 region has the DNA TGCGCCAGCAGCGCGGGAGTGAACACCGGGGAGCTGTTTTTT. Protein sequence: CASSAGVNTGELFF. Full variable domain (missing parts from reference TRBV5-1 and TRBJ2-2): KAGVTQTPRYLIKTRGQQVTLSCSPISGHRSVSWYQQTPGQGLQFLFEYFSETQRNKGNFPGRFSGRQFSNSRSEMNVSTLELGDSALYLCASSAGVNTGELFFGEGSRLTVL.

The table lists this clonotype with a few counts. The CDR3 DNA follows: TGTGCCAGCAGTGACAACAGGGGAAATGAAAAACTGTTTTTT. It translates to CASSDNRGNEKLFF. The chain is built from TRBV2 and TRBJ1-4; 7 bases fit TRBD1. The trim removed 3 bases at V and 5 bases at J, leaving 3 bases unmatched. Germline V CDR1 and CDR2: SNHLY, FYNNEI. CDR3 length: 14 residues.

As concerns this clonotype: One end of the junction fails to match germline, which may point to a read error. The CDR3 nucleotides are TGTGCCATCAGTGAGTCAGGGGGCAAGTATGGCTACACGTTC. Translation gives CAISESGGKYGYTF. The V and J genes are TRBV10-3 and TRBJ1-2; 7 bases line up with TRBD1. This CDR3 is built from 14 residues. CDR1 is ENHRY and CDR2 is SYGVKD in the germline V gene.

Many counts were recorded for this clonotype. The V gene is TRBV7-8, the J gene TRBJ2-6; D is perhaps TRBD2 (6 bases). The CDR3 covers 16 residues. V was cut by 8 bases and J by 0 bases, with 14 bases left in between. From germline, CDR1 is SGHVS and CDR2 FQNEAQ. The CDR3: CASDGFGGSGANVLTF. CDR3 nucleotides: TGTGCCAGCGACGGTTTCGGGGGCTCTGGGGCCAACGTCCTGACTTTC.

The table lists this clonotype with many counts. The rearrangement joins TRBV29-1 to TRBJ1-2; D gene unclear. From germline, CDR1 is SQVTM and CDR2 ANQGSEA. This CDR3 spans 13 amino acids. V was cut by 4 bases and J by 2 bases, with 11 bases left in between. The CDR3 sequence is CSVGVDLNYGYTF. The CDR3 nucleotides are TGCAGCGTTGGGGTAGATCTCAACTATGGCTACACCTTC. Combining the CDR3 with reference TRBV29-1 and TRBJ1-2 gives the whole variable domain SAVISQKPSRDICQRGTSLTIQCQVDSQVTMMFWYRQQPGQSLTLIATANQGSEATYESGFVIDKFPISRPNLTFSTLTVSNMSPEDSSIYLCSVGVDLNYGYTFGSGTRLTVV.

This clonotype occurred many times. The chain couples TRBV10-1 to TRBJ2-2; 7 bases fit TRBD2. Germline V lookup: CDR1 WNHNN, CDR2 SYGVQD (reference sequence). V shed 5 bases, J shed 1 base, and the junction held 4 bases outside the gene matches. The CDR3 is 15 residues long. This CDR3 reads CASSKRGGNTGELFF. The DNA of the CDR3 is TGCGCCAGCAGTAAACGCGGGGGGAACACCGGGGAGCTGTTTTTT.

The V gene is TRBV12-3 or TRBV12-4, the J gene TRBJ1-4, with 11 bases lining up with TRBD1. CDR3 length: 14 amino acids. Trimming removed 6 bases from V and 8 bases from J; junction bases left unmatched: 5. Written as DNA, the CDR3 is TGTGCCAGCAGCCGGACAGGGGGCTTGGAAAAACTGTTTTTT. Amino acid sequence: CASSRTGGLEKLFF.

This clonotype came up a few times. V usage is TRBV14 and J usage is TRBJ1-2; 7 positions match TRBD1. Germline V gene lookup returns CDR1 SGHDN and CDR2 FVKESK. The trim removed 3 bases at V and 6 bases at J, leaving 10 bases unmatched. This CDR3 is 15 amino acids long. The CDR3 region is CASSHPGTASDGYTF. CDR3 coding DNA: TGTGCCAGCAGCCACCCCGGGACAGCCTCTGATGGCTACACCTTC.

At least ten counts were recorded for this clonotype. The chain couples TRBV10-3 to TRBJ1-1; D is ambiguous. Per the germline V gene, CDR1 is ENHRY and CDR2 is SYGVKD. The V gene lost 6 bases and the J gene lost 1 base, with 12 bases spanning the gap. The CDR3 is 14 residues long. The CDR3 loop reads CAISAQRGNTEAFF. CDR3 nucleotides: TGTGCCATCAGCGCACAGCGCGGGAACACTGAAGCTTTCTTT.

This clonotype has a handful of counts. The chain carries TRBV20-1 and TRBJ1-1; unclear D gene. This CDR3 is built from 12 residues. CDR1 and CDR2 from the germline V gene are DFQATT and SNEGSKA (reference sequence). Between the trimmed V and J ends, which lost 6 bases and 5 bases, there was a span of 13 bases. CDR3 protein: CSAGRKYTEAFF. DNA for the CDR3: TGCAGTGCCGGGCGGAAGTATACTGAAGCTTTCTTT.